This T cell receptor beta chain came from a study of lymphopenia after photon versus proton radiotherapy. This clone showed up just a few times. No antigen is known for it. Generated by immunoSEQ multiplex PCR, the TCRdb table keeps only in-frame clones and is missing some. The repertoire holds about 17,000 clones, about 92% seen once, with approximately 1.7% in the top ten. Trimming removed 7 bases at V and 7 bases at J, with 10 bases between. The CDR3 consists of 12 residues. Germline V gives CDR1 SEHNR, CDR2 FQNEAQ (reference sequence). Findings and limits, study-wide: After the lymphocyte nadir, photon-treated repertoires showed oligoclonal expansion, especially of CD8+ Temra cells. Better survival with proton therapy was suggested as possible, not demonstrated.

The TCR sequence derives from a woman in her thirties or forties with cholangiocarcinoma. The genes are TRBV7-9 and TRBJ2-2; D is ambiguous. This specimen was peripheral blood, taken from a patient treated with photon-based radiotherapy. The CDR3 here is CASTPSIGELFF. The CDR3 DNA follows: TGTGCCAGCACCCCTTCTATCGGGGAGCTGTTTTTT.